A selection of T cell receptor beta chains follows, all from one sample in a study of low-dose radiotherapy and immunotherapy resistance in tumors. TCRdb fed the reads into MiXCR, producing one record per CDR3 protein. Of about 89,000 distinct CDR3 sequences in the sample, just under 9.5% were seen once. The sample in question was PBMCs, obtained before treatment. These receptors all stem from a male donor with prostate cancer. Each CDR3 is given with its conserved first and last residue.

TRBV7-9,TRBJ1-6,CASSLPVHNSPLHF
TRBV7-9,TRBJ1-1,CASSAQGGTEAFF
TRBV12-3/TRBV12-4,TRBJ1-2,CASSFRGTGGYTF
TRBV29-1,TRBJ1-4,CSVATGVNEKLFF
TRBV18,TRBJ2-7,CASSSRGSYEQYF
TRBV14,TRBJ2-3,CASSQDRATDTQYF
TRBV30,TRBJ2-4,CAWTPRSSLAKNIQYF
TRBV7-9,TRBJ1-2,CASSLDGIGMDGYTF
TRBV5-1,TRBJ2-4,CASSLGGVQNIQYF
TRBV21-1,TRBJ2-2,CASGPGQGYTGELFF
TRBV28,TRBJ1-3,CASSSPYGSGNTIYF
TRBV5-1,TRBJ2-7,CASSPSYEQYF
TRBV6-6,TRBJ2-7,CASRKGQGGSYEQYF
TRBV27,TRBJ1-2,CASSPRSPGALANYGYTF
TRBV20-1,TRBJ2-7,CSANPVGGSYEQYF